This T cell receptor beta chain was captured by sequencing in a study of somatic mutations in cytotoxic T cells in rheumatoid arthritis. Sequencing was performed with immunoSEQ multiplex PCR; in TCRdb, only in-frame clones are kept and a portion is missing. Among about 17,000 clones listed, 60% to 85% were seen once. The receptor comes from an adult with rheumatoid arthritis. Sequenced input: CD8+ T cells sorted from blood.

The CDR3 sequence is CASSLTGGLGELFF. Written as DNA, the CDR3 is TGTGCCAGCAGTTTGACAGGGGGCCTCGGGGAGCTGTTTTTT. This chain links TRBV27 with TRBJ2-2, with 10 bases fitting TRBD1. V lost 3 bases, J lost 7 bases, and 2 bases stayed unmatched. The CDR3 is 14 amino acids. The germline V gene encodes CDR1 MNHEY and CDR2 SMNVEV (reference sequence).